This T cell receptor (beta chain) was obtained from a study of blood T cell repertoires in COVID-19. About the study: Collection of acute and convalescent COVID-19 samples took place in the United States, Italy and Spain. Sources were T cells, B-cell-depleted T cells, or PBMCs; the material itself was cDNA or gDNA.

Source study methods: It was from reference gene primer amplification that nucleated cell counts were estimated. The method was immunoSEQ multiplex PCR; TCRdb's version includes in-frame clones alone and lacks a portion of them. V, J and clone size are those of that table, while D and trimming were read from the DNA. The table shows tens of thousands of clones, with about 91% occurring only once. The sequence was collected from a woman aged 55-69 years with active COVID-19. The source material was peripheral blood.

The CDR3 protein is CASSPPGTANSPLHF. DNA for the CDR3: TGTGCCAGCTCACCCCCCGGGACAGCCAATTCACCCCTCCACTTT. The chain recombines TRBV18 with TRBJ1-6; 7 bases align to TRBD1. This CDR3 contains 15 residues. The germline gives CDR1 KGHSH, CDR2 LQKENI. After removal of 3 bases from V and 7 bases from J, the junction contained 6 bases not matched to a gene.